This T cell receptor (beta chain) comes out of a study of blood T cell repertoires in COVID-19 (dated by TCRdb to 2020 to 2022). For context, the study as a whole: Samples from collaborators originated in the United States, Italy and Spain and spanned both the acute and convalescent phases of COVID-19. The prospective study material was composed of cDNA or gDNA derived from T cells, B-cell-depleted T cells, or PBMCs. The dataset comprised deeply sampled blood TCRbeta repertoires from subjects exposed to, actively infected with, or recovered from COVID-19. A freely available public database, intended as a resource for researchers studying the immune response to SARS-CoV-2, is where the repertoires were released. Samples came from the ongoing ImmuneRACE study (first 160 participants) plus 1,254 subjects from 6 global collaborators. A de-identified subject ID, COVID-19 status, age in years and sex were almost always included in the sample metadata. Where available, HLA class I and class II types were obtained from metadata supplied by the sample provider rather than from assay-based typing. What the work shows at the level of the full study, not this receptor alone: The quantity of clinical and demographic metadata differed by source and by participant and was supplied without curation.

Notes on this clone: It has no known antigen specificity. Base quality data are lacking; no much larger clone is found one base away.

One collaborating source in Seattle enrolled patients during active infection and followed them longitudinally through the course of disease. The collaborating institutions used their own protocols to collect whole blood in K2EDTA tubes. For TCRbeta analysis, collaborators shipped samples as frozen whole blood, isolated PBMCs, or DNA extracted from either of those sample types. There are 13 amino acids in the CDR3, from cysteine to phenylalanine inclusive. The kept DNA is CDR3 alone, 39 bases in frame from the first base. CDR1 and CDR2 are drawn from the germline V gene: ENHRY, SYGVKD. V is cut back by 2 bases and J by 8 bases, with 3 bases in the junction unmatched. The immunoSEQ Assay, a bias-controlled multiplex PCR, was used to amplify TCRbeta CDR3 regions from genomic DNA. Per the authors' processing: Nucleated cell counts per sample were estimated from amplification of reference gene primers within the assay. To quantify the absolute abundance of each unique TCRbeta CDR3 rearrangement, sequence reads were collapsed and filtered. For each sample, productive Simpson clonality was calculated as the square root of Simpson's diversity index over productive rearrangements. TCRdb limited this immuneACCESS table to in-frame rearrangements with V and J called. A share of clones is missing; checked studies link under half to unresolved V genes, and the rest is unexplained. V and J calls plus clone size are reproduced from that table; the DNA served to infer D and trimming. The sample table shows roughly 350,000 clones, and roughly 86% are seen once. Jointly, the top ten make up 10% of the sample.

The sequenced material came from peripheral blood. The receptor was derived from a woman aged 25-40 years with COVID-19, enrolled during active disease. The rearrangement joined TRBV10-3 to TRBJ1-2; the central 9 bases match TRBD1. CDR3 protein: CAISERQGGGYTF. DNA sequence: TGTGCCATCAGTGAGCGACAGGGGGGCGGCTACACCTTC.